This T cell receptor (beta chain) appears in the sequencing data of a study of beta chain features in type 1 diabetes. Since all of the isolated RNA was reverse transcribed, expressed TCRB transcripts were what got sequenced. Clones were sequenced by immunoSEQ multiplex PCR, and TCRdb holds only the in-frame ones, with some missing. The table includes 300,000 to 400,000 clones, roughly 12% detected once. Study outcomes and limitations: Cells with high TCR expression could be over-represented when cDNA is sequenced.

This clone has a handful of counts. The antigen is not known. Source material: naive CD4+ T cells from blood. The sequence was collected from a man younger than 35 in good health.

CDR3 sequence (DNA): TGTGCCAGTAGTCGTTGGGGACACAGGGCTAGCACAGATACGCAGTATTTT. This codes for CASSRWGHRASTDTQYF. The V gene is TRBV19, the J gene TRBJ2-3; possible D gene TRBD1, 6 bases. There are 17 residues in the CDR3. The germline V and J ends were trimmed by 5 bases and 0 bases, with 18 bases remaining between them. Germline V gene lookup returns CDR1 LNHDA and CDR2 SQIVND (reference sequence).